A few counts support the clone carrying this T cell receptor beta chain. The sample belongs to a study of T cells after yellow fever vaccination. The TCR cDNA carried a universal primer site and UMIs from 5'RACE template switching. TCRdb reprocessed the 5' RACE reads with MiXCR, giving one entry per CDR3 protein. The profile shows 620,000 or so distinct CDR3 sequences, around an eighth of them singletons. Sequenced material: PBMCs, taken on the day of the yellow fever booster vaccination. The sequence came from a man aged 30 to 45 who received the YFV17D yellow fever vaccine.

CDR3: CASLTGGAYEQYF. The CDR3 bases are TGTGCCAGCTTAACAGGGGGGGCCTACGAGCAGTACTTC. The chain combines TRBV28 with TRBJ2-7, with a possible D match to TRBD1 (8 bases). The V gene's germline CDR1 is MDHEN and CDR2 SYDVKM. The V end was cut by 8 bases, the J end by 2 bases, with 13 bases between. The CDR3 sequence is 13 residues long.